The T cell receptor beta chain described here comes from a study of PD-1 blockade in classical Hodgkin lymphoma. V lost 5 bases to trimming and J lost 2 bases; unmatched junction nucleotides: 10. Germline-derived CDR1 and CDR2 are MDHEN and SYDVKM. The CDR3 is made up of 16 amino acids. The patients all showed relapse after autologous stem cell transplantation, while their brentuximab vedotin exposure varied. Data came from immunoSEQ multiplex PCR; TCRdb stores just in-frame clones and leaves some out. The sample lists about 28,000 clones; roughly three quarters were seen once. This chain joins TRBV28 and TRBJ1-2; 8 positions agree with TRBD1. The sequence was collected from a human donor with classical Hodgkin lymphoma. The specimen was peripheral blood mononuclear cells (PBMCs), collected before the second cycle of nivolumab. CDR3 protein: CASSPGQGGYNYGYTF. CDR3 DNA: TGTGCCAGCAGTCCTGGACAGGGAGGATACAACTATGGCTACACCTTC.